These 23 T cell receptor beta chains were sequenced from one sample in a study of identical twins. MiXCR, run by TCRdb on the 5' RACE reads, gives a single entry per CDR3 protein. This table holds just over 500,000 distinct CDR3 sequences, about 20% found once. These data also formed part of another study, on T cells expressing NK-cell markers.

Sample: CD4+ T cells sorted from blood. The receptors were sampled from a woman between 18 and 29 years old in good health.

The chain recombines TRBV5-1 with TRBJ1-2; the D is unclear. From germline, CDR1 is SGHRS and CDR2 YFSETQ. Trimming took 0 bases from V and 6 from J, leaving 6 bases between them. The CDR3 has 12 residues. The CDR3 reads CASSLEADGYTF. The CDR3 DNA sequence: TGCGCCAGCAGCTTGGAGGCGGATGGCTACACCTTC. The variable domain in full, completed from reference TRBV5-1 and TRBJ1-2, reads KAGVTQTPRYLIKTRGQQVTLSCSPISGHRSVSWYQQTPGQGLQFLFEYFSETQRNKGNFPGRFSGRQFSNSRSEMNVSTLELGDSALYLCASSLEADGYTFGSGTRLTVV.

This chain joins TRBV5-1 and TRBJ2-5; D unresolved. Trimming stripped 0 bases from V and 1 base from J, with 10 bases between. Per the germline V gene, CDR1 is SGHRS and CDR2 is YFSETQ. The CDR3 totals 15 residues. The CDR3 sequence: CASSLVDGLQETQYF. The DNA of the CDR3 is TGCGCCAGCAGCTTGGTAGATGGTCTCCAAGAGACCCAGTACTTC.

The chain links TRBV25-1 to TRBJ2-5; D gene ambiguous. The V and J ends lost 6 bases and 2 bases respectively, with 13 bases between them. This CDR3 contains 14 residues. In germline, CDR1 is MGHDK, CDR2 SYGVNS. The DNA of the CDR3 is TGTGCCAGCAGCTCTTTGTTAGGACAAGAGACCCAGTACTTC. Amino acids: CASSSLLGQETQYF.

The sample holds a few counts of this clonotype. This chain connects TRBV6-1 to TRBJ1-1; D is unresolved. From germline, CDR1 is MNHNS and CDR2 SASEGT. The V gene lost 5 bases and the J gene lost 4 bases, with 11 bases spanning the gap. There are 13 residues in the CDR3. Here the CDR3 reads CASSPDPFTEAFF. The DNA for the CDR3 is TGTGCCAGCAGTCCTGATCCGTTCACTGAAGCTTTCTTT.

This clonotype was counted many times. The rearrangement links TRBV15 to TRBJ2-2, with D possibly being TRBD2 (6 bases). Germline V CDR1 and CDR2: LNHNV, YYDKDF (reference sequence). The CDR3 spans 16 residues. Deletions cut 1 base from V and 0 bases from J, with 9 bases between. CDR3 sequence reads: CATSRVWTTNTGELFF. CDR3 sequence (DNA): TGTGCCACCAGCAGAGTTTGGACTACGAACACCGGGGAGCTGTTTTTT.

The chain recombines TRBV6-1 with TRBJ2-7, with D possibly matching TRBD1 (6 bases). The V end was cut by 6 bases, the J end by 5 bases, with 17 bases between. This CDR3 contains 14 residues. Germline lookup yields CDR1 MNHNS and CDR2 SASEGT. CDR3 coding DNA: TGTGCCAGCAGGCCTATTGGGGGCCTCAACGAGCAGTACTTC. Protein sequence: CASRPIGGLNEQYF.

The CDR3 DNA is TGTGCCAGCAGCGTTCTAGCGGGAGTCGCAGATACGCAGTATTTT. Its translation is CASSVLAGVADTQYF. This chain uses TRBV9 with TRBJ2-3; 10 bases agree with TRBD2. This CDR3 region has 15 residues. Germline lookup yields CDR1 SGDLS and CDR2 YYNGEE. After removal of 2 bases from V and 4 bases from J, the junction contained 4 bases not matched to a gene.

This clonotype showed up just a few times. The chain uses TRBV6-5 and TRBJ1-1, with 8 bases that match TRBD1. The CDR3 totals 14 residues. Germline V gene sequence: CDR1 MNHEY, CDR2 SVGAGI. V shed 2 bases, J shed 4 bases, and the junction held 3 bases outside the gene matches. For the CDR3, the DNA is TGTGCCAGCAGTTACGACAGGGGAGGCACTGAAGCTTTCTTT. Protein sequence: CASSYDRGGTEAFF.

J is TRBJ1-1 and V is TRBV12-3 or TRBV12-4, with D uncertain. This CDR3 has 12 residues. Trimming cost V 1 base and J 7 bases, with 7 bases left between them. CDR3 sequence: CASSLVTGEAFF. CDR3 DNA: TGTGCCAGCAGTTTAGTTACTGGTGAAGCTTTCTTT.

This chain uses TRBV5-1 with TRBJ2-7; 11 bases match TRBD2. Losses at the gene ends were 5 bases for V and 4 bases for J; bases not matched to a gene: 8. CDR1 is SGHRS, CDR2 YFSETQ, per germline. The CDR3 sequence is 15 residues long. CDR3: CASRRLAGTYYEQYF. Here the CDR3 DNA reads TGCGCCAGCAGAAGACTAGCGGGGACTTATTACGAGCAGTACTTC.

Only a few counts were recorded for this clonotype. The chain's CDR3 is CASSQVRGQRNEQYF. The CDR3 region has the DNA TGTGCCAGCAGCCAAGTGAGGGGGCAACGTAACGAGCAGTACTTC. The chain links TRBV3-1 to TRBJ2-7; 7 bases map to TRBD1. Germline assignment: CDR1 LGHDT and CDR2 YNNKEL (reference sequence). The ends lost 1 base at V and 5 bases at J; junction bases unmatched: 8. The CDR3 covers 15 residues.

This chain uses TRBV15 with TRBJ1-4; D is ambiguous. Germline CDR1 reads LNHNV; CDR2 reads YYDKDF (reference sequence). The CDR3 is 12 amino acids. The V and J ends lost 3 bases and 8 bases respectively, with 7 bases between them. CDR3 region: CATSSASEKLFF. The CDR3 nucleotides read TGTGCCACCAGCAGCGCGAGCGAAAAACTGTTTTTT.

CDR3: CASSPREGYYEQYF. The CDR3 coding sequence is TGCGCCAGCAGCCCCCGGGAGGGGTACTACGAGCAGTACTTC. The J gene is TRBJ2-7, the V gene TRBV4-3; TRBD2 matches 8 bases. Trimming removed 4 bases from V and 3 bases from J; junction bases left unmatched: 5. The CDR3 length is 14 residues. CDR1 is LGHNA, CDR2 YSLEER, per germline.

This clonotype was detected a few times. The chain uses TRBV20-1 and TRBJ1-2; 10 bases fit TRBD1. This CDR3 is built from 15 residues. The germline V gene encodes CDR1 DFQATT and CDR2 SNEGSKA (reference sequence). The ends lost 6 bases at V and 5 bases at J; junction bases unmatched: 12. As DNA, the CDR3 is TGCAGTGCATACGACAGGGGGCGATCTTCTTATGGCTACACCTTC. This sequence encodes CSAYDRGRSSYGYTF.

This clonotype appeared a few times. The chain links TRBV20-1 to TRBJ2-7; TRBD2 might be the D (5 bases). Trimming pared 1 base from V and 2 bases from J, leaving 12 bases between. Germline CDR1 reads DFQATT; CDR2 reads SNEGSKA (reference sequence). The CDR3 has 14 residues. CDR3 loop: CSARVAGLAYEQYF. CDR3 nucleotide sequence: TGCAGTGCTAGAGTCGCGGGCCTAGCCTACGAGCAGTACTTC.

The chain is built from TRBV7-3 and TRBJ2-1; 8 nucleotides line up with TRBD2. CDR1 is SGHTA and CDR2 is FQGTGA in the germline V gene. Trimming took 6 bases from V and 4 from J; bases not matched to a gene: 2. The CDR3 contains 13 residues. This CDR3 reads CASSRGGYNEQFF. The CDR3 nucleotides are TGTGCCAGCAGTCGGGGGGGGTACAATGAGCAGTTCTTC.

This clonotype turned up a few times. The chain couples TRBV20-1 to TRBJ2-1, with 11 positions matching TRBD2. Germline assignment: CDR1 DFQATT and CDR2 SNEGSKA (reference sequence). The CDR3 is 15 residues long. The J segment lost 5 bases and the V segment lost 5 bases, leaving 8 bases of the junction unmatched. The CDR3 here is CSAPRLAGSNNEQFF. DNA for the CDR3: TGCAGTGCTCCCCGACTAGCGGGATCGAACAATGAGCAGTTCTTC.

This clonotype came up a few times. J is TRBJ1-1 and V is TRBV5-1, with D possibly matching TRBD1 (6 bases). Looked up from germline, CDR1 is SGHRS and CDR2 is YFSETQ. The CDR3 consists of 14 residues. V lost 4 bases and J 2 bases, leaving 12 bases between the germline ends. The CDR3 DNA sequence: TGCGCCAGCAGCGTAGACAGGAGCAACACTGAAGCTTTCTTT. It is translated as CASSVDRSNTEAFF.

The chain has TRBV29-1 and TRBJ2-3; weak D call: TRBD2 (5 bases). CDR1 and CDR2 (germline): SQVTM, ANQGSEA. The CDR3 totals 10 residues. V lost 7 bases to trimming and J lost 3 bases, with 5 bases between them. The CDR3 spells CSGGTDTQYF. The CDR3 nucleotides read TGCAGCGGCGGGACAGATACGCAGTATTTT.

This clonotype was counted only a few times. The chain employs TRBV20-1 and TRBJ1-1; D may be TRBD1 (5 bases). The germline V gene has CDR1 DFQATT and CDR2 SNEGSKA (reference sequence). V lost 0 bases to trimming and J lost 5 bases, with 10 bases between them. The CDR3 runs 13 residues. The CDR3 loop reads CSARDRVLTEAFF. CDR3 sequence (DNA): TGCAGTGCTAGAGACAGGGTTCTGACTGAAGCTTTCTTT.

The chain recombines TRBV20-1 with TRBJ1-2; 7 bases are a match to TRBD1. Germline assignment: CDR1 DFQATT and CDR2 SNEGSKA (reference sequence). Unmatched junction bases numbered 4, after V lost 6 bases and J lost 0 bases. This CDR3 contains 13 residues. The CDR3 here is CSAGTVPNYGYTF. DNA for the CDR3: TGCAGTGCCGGGACAGTCCCTAACTATGGCTACACCTTC.

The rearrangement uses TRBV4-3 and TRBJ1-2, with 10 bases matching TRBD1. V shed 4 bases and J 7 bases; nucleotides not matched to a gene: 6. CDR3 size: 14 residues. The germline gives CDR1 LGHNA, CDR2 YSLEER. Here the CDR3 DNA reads TGCGCCAGCAGCCTTGGACAGGGGGAATCTGGCTACACCTTC. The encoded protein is CASSLGQGESGYTF.

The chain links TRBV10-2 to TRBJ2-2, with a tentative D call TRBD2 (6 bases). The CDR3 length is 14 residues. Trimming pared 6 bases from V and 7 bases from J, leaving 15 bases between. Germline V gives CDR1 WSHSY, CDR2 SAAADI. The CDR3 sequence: CASRASSVHGELFF. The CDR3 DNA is TGCGCCAGCAGGGCATCTAGCGTACACGGGGAGCTGTTTTTT.